Listed below are T cell receptor beta chains from one sample, sequenced in a study of radiotherapy plus CTLA-4 blockade in lung cancer. Sequencing was performed with immunoSEQ multiplex PCR; in TCRdb, only in-frame clones are kept and a portion is missing. The sample lists 80,000 or so clones, under 80% occurring once. The sequencing here drew on peripheral blood, taken from a patient treated with radiotherapy plus ipilimumab. The receptor set was obtained from a human donor with non-small cell lung cancer whose response to radiotherapy plus ipilimumab could not be evaluated. Some clones in this sample may be carry-over from other donors' samples. CDR3s include the opening cysteine and the closing phenylalanine or tryptophan. The D gene is left open where the match is weak. Rows give clone size only sometimes, using once, few, many, or a class for an expanded clone.

j_call: TRBJ2-7
clone_size: -
v_call: TRBV28
d_call: -
cdr3_nt: TGTGCCAGCAGTTTAGTATATGCAGGGATCCCCTACGAGCAGTACTTC
cdr3_aa: CASSLVYAGIPYEQYF

j_call: TRBJ2-4
clone_size: -
v_call: TRBV2
d_call: -
cdr3_nt: TGTGCCAGCAGTGAAGCAGGCGGGCTAGCCAAAAACATTCAGTACTTC
cdr3_aa: CASSEAGGLAKNIQYF

j_call: TRBJ2-1
clone_size: -
v_call: TRBV5-1
d_call: TRBD2
cdr3_nt: TGCGCCAGCAGCTTGGCGGGGGGGCCGAATGAGCAGTTCTTC
cdr3_aa: CASSLAGGPNEQFF

j_call: TRBJ2-7
clone_size: -
v_call: TRBV9
d_call: -
cdr3_nt: TGTGCCAGCAGCCTAGGAGAATCATTCTCCTACGAGCAGTACTTC
cdr3_aa: CASSLGESFSYEQYF

j_call: TRBJ1-2
clone_size: -
v_call: TRBV15
d_call: TRBD1
cdr3_nt: TGTGCCACCAGCAGAGCGGACAGGAACTATGGCTACACCTTC
cdr3_aa: CATSRADRNYGYTF

j_call: TRBJ1-3
clone_size: -
v_call: TRBV5-8
d_call: TRBD1
cdr3_nt: TGTGCCAGCAGCTTGGGACAGGGAGGAAACACCATATATTTT
cdr3_aa: CASSLGQGGNTIYF

j_call: TRBJ1-3
clone_size: -
v_call: TRBV7-3
d_call: -
cdr3_nt: TGTGCCAGCAGCTTCCGCGGGGAGGGCCCAGGCGGAAACACCATATATTTT
cdr3_aa: CASSFRGEGPGGNTIYF

j_call: TRBJ1-2
clone_size: -
v_call: TRBV28
d_call: TRBD1
cdr3_nt: TGTGCCAGCACAAGCTTAGGACAGGCTTGGTCGTATGGCTACACCTTC
cdr3_aa: CASTSLGQAWSYGYTF

j_call: TRBJ1-1
clone_size: -
v_call: TRBV27
d_call: -
cdr3_nt: TGTGCCAGCATGGTGGGGGCCGGGGACACTGAAGCTTTCTTT
cdr3_aa: CASMVGAGDTEAFF

j_call: TRBJ2-3
clone_size: -
v_call: TRBV19
d_call: -
cdr3_nt: TGTGCCAGTAGTACGGTCACAGATACGCAGTATTTT
cdr3_aa: CASSTVTDTQYF

j_call: TRBJ2-1
clone_size: -
v_call: TRBV5-1
d_call: TRBD2
cdr3_nt: TGCGCCAGCAGCTTGGGGCGCGGGGGGGTCCTTGGTAGATACAATGAGCAGTTCTTC
cdr3_aa: CASSLGRGGVLGRYNEQFF

j_call: TRBJ1-2
clone_size: -
v_call: TRBV6-5
d_call: TRBD1
cdr3_nt: TGTGCCAGCAGACAGGGGCGCTATGGCTACACCTTC
cdr3_aa: CASRQGRYGYTF

j_call: TRBJ1-5
clone_size: -
v_call: TRBV7-2
d_call: TRBD1
cdr3_nt: TGTGCCAGCAGCTTAGGGACAGGGTGGAATCAGCCCCAGCATTTT
cdr3_aa: CASSLGTGWNQPQHF

j_call: TRBJ2-2
clone_size: -
v_call: TRBV5-5
d_call: TRBD1
cdr3_nt: TGTGCCAGCAGTCTCGGACAGGGTTACACCGGGGAGCTGTTTTTT
cdr3_aa: CASSLGQGYTGELFF

j_call: TRBJ2-1
clone_size: few
v_call: TRBV4-3
d_call: TRBD1
cdr3_nt: TGCGCCAGCAGCCAAAACTCCCGGGACAGGGGGCGCGCTGAGCAGTTCTTC
cdr3_aa: CASSQNSRDRGRAEQFF

j_call: TRBJ1-5
clone_size: -
v_call: TRBV28
d_call: -
cdr3_nt: TGTGCCAGCAGTTTATGGCGGCAGAGCAATCAGCCCCAGCATTTT
cdr3_aa: CASSLWRQSNQPQHF

j_call: TRBJ2-1
clone_size: -
v_call: TRBV7-2
d_call: TRBD2
cdr3_nt: TGTGCCAGCAGCCTAGCGGGGGGGCGCTCCTACAATGAGCAGTTCTTC
cdr3_aa: CASSLAGGRSYNEQFF

j_call: TRBJ1-3
clone_size: -
v_call: TRBV2
d_call: TRBD1
cdr3_nt: TGTGCCAGCAGGGGGGAACAGGGGCCTATCTCTGGAAACACCATATATTTT
cdr3_aa: CASRGEQGPISGNTIYF